A single sample is the source of the 25 T cell receptor beta chains below, sequenced in a study of PD-L1 blockade in urothelial cancer (dated by TCRdb to the late 2010s). Library generation was performed with the immunoSEQ multiplex PCR assay. TCRdb's version of the immuneACCESS table is confined to in-frame rearrangements and falls short of the full clone set. An unresolved V gene accounts for under half of the shortfall where checked; the remainder is of unknown origin. The sample profile shows 85,000 to 130,000 clones; 91% of them were found once. The leading ten clones occupy almost 0.95% of the sample. The sample consisted of PBMCs, taken around atezolizumab (anti-PD-L1) treatment. These receptors were collected from an elderly woman with urothelial cancer.

The gene calls are TRBV4-2 and TRBJ2-2; 12 bases are a match to TRBD2. From germline, CDR1 is LGHNA and CDR2 YNFKEQ. V was clipped by 3 bases and J by 1 base; unmatched bases: 6. This CDR3 is 18 amino acids long. CDR3 coding DNA: TGTGCCAGCAGCCAGAGCGCTAGCGGGAGGGTGAACACCGGGGAGCTGTTTTTT. This translates into CASSQSASGRVNTGELFF.

J is TRBJ2-7 and V is TRBV27, with 12 bases fitting TRBD1. This CDR3 comprises 15 residues. Germline loops: CDR1 MNHEY, CDR2 SMNVEV (reference sequence). V shed 5 bases, J shed 4 bases, and the junction held 6 bases outside the gene matches. DNA for the CDR3: TGTGCCAGCAGTCCGGGACAGGGGGCAACTTACGAGCAGTACTTC. Its translation: CASSPGQGATYEQYF.

The chain uses TRBV27 and TRBJ1-1; possible D gene TRBD1, 6 bases. V lost 8 bases and J lost 4, with 14 bases in between. Per germline, CDR1 MNHEY and CDR2 SMNVEV (reference sequence). This CDR3 spans 13 amino acids. CDR3 in amino acids: CASYPGHRTEAFF. The DNA for the CDR3 is TGTGCCAGCTATCCGGGACACCGCACTGAAGCTTTCTTT.

V usage is TRBV11-2 and J usage is TRBJ2-6; perhaps TRBD1 as D (6 bases). This CDR3 is 16 amino acids long. Germline V gene lookup returns CDR1 SGHAT and CDR2 FQNNGV. V lost 5 bases and J 12 bases, leaving 23 bases between the germline ends. CDR3 loop: CASSLQPRGLPSVLTF. For the CDR3, the DNA is TGTGCCAGCAGCCTCCAACCCAGGGGCCTACCCTCCGTCCTGACTTTC.

The J gene is TRBJ1-1, the V gene TRBV5-1; maybe TRBD1 (6 bases). The CDR3 has 18 amino acids. Trimming took off 8 bases at V and 0 bases at J, with 26 bases between the two ends. Germline V lookup: CDR1 SGHRS, CDR2 YFSETQ. Here the CDR3 DNA reads TGCGCCAGTGCAACGGGGAGAGCGGCGGGGGGCATGAACACTGAAGCTTTCTTT. Protein: CASATGRAAGGMNTEAFF.

The chain links TRBV7-2 to TRBJ1-2; D is unresolved. Germline loops: CDR1 SGHTA, CDR2 FQGNSA. This CDR3 contains 14 residues. V was clipped by 3 bases and J by 3 bases, with 11 bases between them. This CDR3 is CASSFPGVDYGYTF. For the CDR3, the DNA is TGTGCCAGCAGCTTTCCAGGCGTCGACTATGGCTACACCTTC.

The V gene is TRBV9, the J gene TRBJ1-3; TRBD1 agrees at 9 bases. The CDR3 loop spans 18 amino acids. Per the germline V gene, CDR1 is SGDLS and CDR2 is YYNGEE. The J segment lost 4 bases and the V segment lost 0 bases, leaving 11 bases of the junction unmatched. DNA of the CDR3: TGTGCCAGCAGCGTAGAGGGACAGGGTCTGTCTCGGGGAAACACCATATATTTT. Its translation is CASSVEGQGLSRGNTIYF.

This chain connects TRBV6-1 to TRBJ1-1; D call uncertain. The CDR3 totals 15 residues. V was trimmed by 6 bases and J by 0 bases, leaving 14 bases between them. CDR1 MNHNS and CDR2 SASEGT come from the germline V gene. The CDR3 here is CASRDAGRMNTEAFF. DNA for the CDR3: TGTGCCAGCAGAGATGCCGGGAGAATGAACACTGAAGCTTTCTTT.

The J gene is TRBJ1-5, the V gene TRBV30, with D maybe TRBD1 (5 bases). Between the trimmed V and J ends, which lost 0 bases and 4 bases, there was a span of 10 bases. Germline V gene lookup returns CDR1 GTSNPN and CDR2 SVGIG (reference sequence). The CDR3 spans 14 residues. Here the CDR3 reads CAWSVGVPNQPQHF. CDR3 DNA sequence: TGTGCCTGGAGTGTAGGGGTGCCTAATCAGCCCCAGCATTTT.

V usage is TRBV6-5 and J usage is TRBJ2-1, with 10 bases lining up with TRBD2. Per germline, CDR1 MNHEY and CDR2 SVGAGI. The CDR3 extends over 15 amino acids. The trim removed 6 bases at V and 9 bases at J, leaving 11 bases unmatched. The CDR3 sequence: CASSRLAGLQGEQFF. In DNA, the CDR3 is TGTGCCAGCAGCCGACTAGCGGGTCTCCAGGGTGAGCAGTTCTTC.

The chain has TRBV6-1 and TRBJ2-5; 12 nucleotides match TRBD2. CDR3 length: 20 amino acids. CDR1 and CDR2 (germline): MNHNS, SASEGT. V lost 3 bases and J lost 7; bases outside the gene matches: 21. The CDR3 protein is CASSEAETKRLAGVRGTQYF. Here the CDR3 DNA reads TGTGCCAGCAGTGAGGCCGAAACCAAACGACTAGCGGGAGTCCGGGGGACCCAGTACTTC.

This chain connects TRBV7-8 to TRBJ2-1, with D perhaps TRBD2 (5 bases). The V gene lost 0 bases and the J gene lost 9 bases, with 12 bases spanning the gap. The CDR3 covers 14 residues. Germline V gene lookup returns CDR1 SGHVS and CDR2 FQNEAQ. The CDR3 nucleotides read TGTGCCAGCAGCTTAGCGGGAGTGGGTAGTGAGCAGTTCTTC. Translating gives CASSLAGVGSEQFF.

The chain is built from TRBV2 and TRBJ1-1; perhaps TRBD1 as D (6 bases). Germline-derived CDR1 and CDR2 are SNHLY and FYNNEI. The V end lost 4 bases, the J end lost 2 bases, and 14 bases lay between the germline ends. The CDR3 is 15 amino acids. The CDR3 nucleotides are TGTGCCAGCAGTGGGTTCGGCAGGGGAAACACTGAAGCTTTCTTT. It encodes CASSGFGRGNTEAFF.

The chain uses TRBV6-5 and TRBJ2-3; 7 nucleotides match TRBD1. In germline, CDR1 is MNHEY, CDR2 SVGAGI. The J segment lost 6 bases and the V segment lost 4 bases, leaving 13 bases of the junction unmatched. This CDR3 has 16 residues. The CDR3 loop is CASSSTGTDPPDTQYF. Written as DNA, the CDR3 is TGTGCCAGCAGTTCCACCGGGACAGACCCCCCGGATACGCAGTATTTT.

The CDR3 region has the DNA TGCGCCAGCAGCCTCCTAGCTGGAGACTCCTACAATGAGCAGTTCTTC. The encoded protein is CASSLLAGDSYNEQFF. V and J are TRBV5-1 and TRBJ2-1; maybe TRBD2 (5 bases). Germline V lookup: CDR1 SGHRS, CDR2 YFSETQ. The ends were cut back, 4 bases at V and 0 bases at J, with 14 bases in the middle. The CDR3 extends over 16 amino acids. The whole variable domain, remainder taken from reference TRBV5-1 and TRBJ2-1, is KAGVTQTPRYLIKTRGQQVTLSCSPISGHRSVSWYQQTPGQGLQFLFEYFSETQRNKGNFPGRFSGRQFSNSRSEMNVSTLELGDSALYLCASSLLAGDSYNEQFFGPGTRLTVL.

This clone is a singleton in its sample. The gene calls are TRBV6-6 and TRBJ2-7, with TRBD1 as a possible D gene (6 bases). Germline CDR1 is MNHNY and CDR2 is SVGAGI (reference sequence). Trimming shortened V by 5 bases and J by 3 bases, and 8 bases separated the two germline ends. This CDR3 is 12 amino acids long. The CDR3 sequence is CASSQGGYEQYF. CDR3 in DNA: TGTGCCAGCAGTCAAGGGGGCTACGAGCAGTACTTC.

This chain's CDR3 is CASSSPGTGLSYEQYF. The CDR3 nucleotides read TGTGCCAGCAGCTCCCCCGGGACTGGCCTCTCCTACGAGCAGTACTTC. V usage is TRBV7-6 and J usage is TRBJ2-7, with TRBD2 as a possible D gene (6 bases). Trimming pared 4 bases from V and 0 bases from J, leaving 16 bases between. The CDR3 spans 16 residues. Germline CDR1 is SGHVS and CDR2 is FNYEAQ.

The V and J genes are TRBV9 and TRBJ2-3; 10 bases map to TRBD2. This CDR3 is built from 18 residues. Losses at the gene ends were 4 bases for V and 6 bases for J; bases not matched to a gene: 17. Germline CDR1 is SGDLS and CDR2 is YYNGEE. The CDR3 here is CASSTQEAGGAPGDTQYF. CDR3 nucleotide sequence: TGTGCCAGCAGCACCCAAGAAGCGGGAGGGGCCCCGGGGGATACGCAGTATTTT.

The chain employs TRBV28 and TRBJ1-5; 7 bases line up with TRBD1. V dropped 0 bases and J dropped 0; count of bases not matched to a gene: 5. CDR3 size: 17 residues. Looked up from germline, CDR1 is MDHEN and CDR2 is SYDVKM. The CDR3 reads CASSLWGGQPSNQPQHF. CDR3 bases: TGTGCCAGCAGTTTATGGGGGGGACAGCCTAGCAATCAGCCCCAGCATTTT.

The V call is TRBV19, the J call TRBJ2-2; TRBD2 matches at 10 bases. Germline trimming cut 5 bases from V and 5 bases from J; bases unmatched to any gene: 11. Looked up from germline, CDR1 is LNHDA and CDR2 is SQIVND (reference sequence). The CDR3 sequence is 17 residues long. In DNA form, the CDR3 reads TGTGCCAGTAGTCACTTCTCTAGCGGGAGAGAGACCGGGGAGCTGTTTTTT. Its protein is CASSHFSSGRETGELFF.

V and J are TRBV19 and TRBJ1-5; no clear D gene. The germline V gene has CDR1 LNHDA and CDR2 SQIVND (reference sequence). The CDR3 runs 14 residues. Trimming removed 7 bases at V and 7 bases at J, with 17 bases between. The CDR3 sequence is CASKSLNIGQPQHF. The CDR3 nucleotides read TGTGCCAGTAAGAGCCTCAATATCGGGCAGCCCCAGCATTTT.

The rearrangement joins TRBV14 to TRBJ2-5; no firm D call. V gave up 0 bases and J gave up 1 base, with 6 bases separating them. CDR1 and CDR2 from the germline V gene are SGHDN and FVKESK. The CDR3 is 14 residues long. CDR3 amino acids: CASSQDIIQETQYF. As DNA, the CDR3 is TGTGCCAGCAGCCAAGATATAATCCAAGAGACCCAGTACTTC.

The chain uses TRBV27 and TRBJ1-2; 7 bases are shared with TRBD1. CDR1 MNHEY and CDR2 SMNVEV come from the germline V gene (reference sequence). The CDR3 extends over 13 amino acids. V lost 5 bases and J lost 8; bases outside the gene matches: 8. CDR3 protein: CASSPTGVGGYTF. In nucleotides, the CDR3 is TGTGCCAGCAGTCCCACAGGGGTGGGCGGCTACACCTTC.

The V and J genes are TRBV7-9 and TRBJ2-1; 10 bases are shared with TRBD2. The trim removed 4 bases at V and 5 bases at J, leaving 2 bases unmatched. The CDR3 totals 14 residues. In germline, CDR1 is SEHNR, CDR2 FQNEAQ (reference sequence). The CDR3 sequence: CASSYGTSDNEQFF. For the CDR3, the DNA is TGTGCCAGCAGCTATGGGACTAGCGACAATGAGCAGTTCTTC.

The chain has TRBV30 and TRBJ2-7, with TRBD2 matching over 11 bases. V lost 5 bases to trimming and J lost 7 bases; unmatched junction nucleotides: 13. CDR1 GTSNPN and CDR2 SVGIG come from the germline V gene (reference sequence). CDR3 size: 15 residues. The CDR3 coding sequence is TGTGCCTGGTCCACCAAGCTAGCGGGAGGTAATGAGCAGTACTTC. Translation: CAWSTKLAGGNEQYF.